This T cell receptor (beta chain) was sequenced in a study of T cells in Graves' hyperthyroidism and ophthalmopathy. TCR beta CDR3 regions were amplified from RNA. First-round RT-PCR of the TCR CDR3 relied on the HTBI primer set. TCRdb reanalysed the multiplex PCR reads using MiXCR and keeps one entry per CDR3 protein. This sample has approximately 640,000 distinct CDR3 sequences, with about 45% found just once. The sample consisted of peripheral blood or thyroid tissue (not recorded which). The receptor was isolated from an adult man with Graves' disease, either hyperthyroidism or ophthalmopathy (not recorded which).

CDR3 region: CASSFSPGLNSPLHF. DNA for the CDR3: TGTGCCAGCAGTTTTAGTCCAGGGCTGAATTCACCCCTCCACTTT. The chain carries TRBV7-9 and TRBJ1-6; a weak D match, TRBD1 (5 bases). Per germline, CDR1 SEHNR and CDR2 FQNEAQ (reference sequence). V lost 6 bases and J 7 bases, leaving 16 bases between the germline ends. This CDR3 spans 15 amino acids.